The table lists the clone carrying this TCR beta chain with a few counts. The data belong to a study of T-cell memory formation after mild COVID-19. Germline V gene data show CDR1 as MNHEY and CDR2 as SVGAGI. The V end lost 5 bases, the J end lost 3 bases, and 14 bases lay between the germline ends. The CDR3 is made up of 14 amino acids. In TCRdb, the 5' RACE reads were re-called with MiXCR into one record per CDR3 protein. The sample consists of tens of thousands of distinct CDR3 sequences, roughly an eighth of them appearing once. The sequence was obtained from an adult woman who had mild COVID-19 (a few samples of this study predate the infection). Cell type and time point are not known. The chain joins TRBV6-5 to TRBJ2-7; D is uncertain. Sequenced material: PBMCs or a T cell subset sorted from them (not recorded which). DNA for the CDR3: TGTGCCAGCAGTCCCATCCACTCGGACTACGAGCAGTACTTC. This sequence encodes CASSPIHSDYEQYF.